A single sample gave rise to the 19 T cell receptor beta chains below, sequenced in a study of shared clonotypes between healthy human individuals. Assay: immunoSEQ multiplex PCR; the TCRdb copy retains only in-frame clones and omits some. The sample records under 2,500,000 clones, more than 90% being singletons. The sample consisted of naive CD4+ T cells sorted from blood. Subset noted: CD45RA+ positively selected. The receptors were gathered from a man aged 18 to 35 in good health.

The J gene is TRBJ2-1, the V gene TRBV4-1, with 7 bases lining up with TRBD2. The germline gives CDR1 MGHRA, CDR2 YSYEKL. V shed 5 bases and J 4 bases; nucleotides not matched to a gene: 11. The CDR3 is made up of 16 amino acids. CDR3 DNA: TGCGCCAGCAGCTCAAGCGGGGACCGGATTTACAATGAGCAGTTCTTC. Translating gives CASSSSGDRIYNEQFF.

This clone has only one observation. This CDR3 is also generated by other DNA sequences in the sample. V and J are TRBV28 and TRBJ2-5; 8 bases fit TRBD1. Germline lookup yields CDR1 MDHEN and CDR2 SYDVKM. The CDR3 contains 13 residues. V lost 4 bases, J lost 5 bases, and 3 bases stayed unmatched. The CDR3 is CASSSGGRETQYF. As DNA, the CDR3 is TGTGCCAGCAGTTCAGGGGGCAGGGAGACCCAGTACTTC.

The V and J genes are TRBV25-1 and TRBJ1-2; perhaps TRBD1 as D (6 bases). V lost 5 bases to trimming and J lost 8 bases, with 15 bases between them. Looked up from germline, CDR1 is MGHDK and CDR2 is SYGVNS. The CDR3 spans 13 residues. This CDR3 reads CASSPGQPEGYTF. The CDR3, as DNA: TGTGCCAGCAGTCCTGGACAGCCGGAGGGCTACACCTTC.

The chain is built from TRBV7-6 and TRBJ1-2; no clear D. Germline-derived CDR1 and CDR2 are SGHVS and FNYEAQ. CDR3 length equals 13 residues. Trimming removed 2 bases at V and 4 bases at J, with 8 bases between. CDR3 in amino acids: CASSLNYAYGYTF. The CDR3 DNA sequence: TGTGCCAGCAGCTTAAACTACGCCTATGGCTACACCTTC.

About this clone: The sample contains more than one DNA sequence encoding this CDR3. The J gene is TRBJ1-6, the V gene TRBV27; weak D call: TRBD1 (5 bases). The V gene lost 3 bases and the J gene lost 7 bases, with 10 bases spanning the gap. Germline CDR1 MNHEY, CDR2 SMNVEV (reference sequence). CDR3 length: 14 residues. The DNA of the CDR3 is TGTGCCAGCAGTTTGGAGGGGTCGAATTCACCCCTCCACTTT. This gives the protein CASSLEGSNSPLHF.

The chain joins TRBV6-6 to TRBJ2-1, with a tentative D call TRBD2 (5 bases). The CDR3 runs to 11 residues. Germline loops: CDR1 MNHNY, CDR2 SVGAGI (reference sequence). V lost 4 bases and J 10 bases, leaving 8 bases between the germline ends. CDR3 nucleotide sequence: TGTGCCAGCAGTTCGGGGTGGGAGCAGTTCTTC. The encoded protein is CASSSGWEQFF.

The genes are TRBV9 and TRBJ1-4; TRBD1 aligns across 9 bases. The V and J ends lost 4 bases and 8 bases, in that order; junction bases with no gene match: 6. Germline CDR1 and CDR2: SGDLS and YYNGEE. CDR3 length equals 14 residues. The CDR3 bases are TGTGCCAGCAGCAGGGACAGGGATCAGGAAAAACTGTTTTTT. Protein product: CASSRDRDQEKLFF.

The chain couples TRBV10-2 to TRBJ1-1; D call uncertain. This CDR3 region has 15 residues. Germline lookup yields CDR1 WSHSY and CDR2 SAAADI. The V end was cut by 3 bases, the J end by 0 bases, with 11 bases between. CDR3 nucleotide sequence: TGCGCCAGCAGTGACGACGGGCGGGTGAACACTGAAGCTTTCTTT. The encoded protein is CASSDDGRVNTEAFF.

The chain links TRBV6-5 to TRBJ2-1; 14 positions match TRBD2. CDR1 and CDR2 from the germline V gene are MNHEY and SVGAGI. V lost 6 bases, J lost 6 bases, and 1 base stayed unmatched. CDR3 length: 14 amino acids. CDR3 in DNA: TGTGCCAGCAGGACTAGCGGGGGGGCCAATGAGCAGTTCTTC. It encodes CASRTSGGANEQFF.

As to this clone: This sample includes further DNA sequences coding for the same CDR3. This sequence joins TRBV5-4 and TRBJ2-7; D remains ambiguous. Looked up from germline, CDR1 is SGHNT and CDR2 is YYREEE (reference sequence). The CDR3 loop spans 13 amino acids. With 4 bases removed from V and 2 bases from J, the gap between germline ends came to 10 bases. The CDR3 protein is CASSPGWTYEQYF. For the CDR3, the DNA is TGTGCCAGCAGCCCCGGTTGGACCTACGAGCAGTACTTC.

The J gene is TRBJ2-5, the V gene TRBV21-1; the tabulated D call, TRBD1, remains unverified against the DNA. TRBV21-1 represents a pseudogene. The CDR3 has 16 amino acids. The CDR3 spells CASGRRTGYGQETQYF. CDR3 DNA sequence: TGTGCCAGCGGTAGAAGGACAGGCTACGGGCAAGAGACCCAGTACTTC.

The chain employs TRBV7-2 and TRBJ1-2; 7 bases agree with TRBD1. CDR3 length: 15 residues. The V segment lost 6 bases and the J segment 4 bases; nucleotides outside the gene matches: 11. Germline loops: CDR1 SGHTA, CDR2 FQGNSA. CDR3 in DNA: TGTGCCAGCAGTCGAACCTGGGGACAGCCCTATGGCTACACCTTC. Amino acid sequence: CASSRTWGQPYGYTF.

The chain employs TRBV5-4 and TRBJ2-5; 7 nucleotides align to TRBD2. The CDR3 contains 15 residues. In germline, CDR1 is SGHNT, CDR2 YYREEE (reference sequence). The J segment lost 1 base and the V segment lost 2 bases, leaving 5 bases of the junction unmatched. The CDR3 here is CASSFAPGGQETQYF. CDR3 DNA sequence: TGTGCCAGCAGCTTCGCCCCGGGGGGCCAAGAGACCCAGTACTTC.

V is TRBV7-2 and J is TRBJ2-7, with D unclear. V lost 5 bases, J lost 2 bases, and 13 bases lay in between. Germline V gives CDR1 SGHTA, CDR2 FQGNSA. The CDR3 runs 14 residues. CDR3 loop: CASSTSGVTYEQYF. The CDR3 DNA follows: TGTGCCAGCAGCACTTCGGGCGTGACCTACGAGCAGTACTTC.

The CDR3 nucleotides read TGCGCCAGCAGCTTGACAGAAAACTCTGGGGCCAACGTCCTGACTTTC. This translates into CASSLTENSGANVLTF. The rearrangement joins TRBV5-1 to TRBJ2-6; no definite D call. Germline CDR1 reads SGHRS; CDR2 reads YFSETQ. The CDR3 loop spans 16 amino acids. V lost 1 base and J lost 0, with 8 bases in between.

The chain carries TRBV6-5 and TRBJ2-3; a weak D match, TRBD1 (6 bases). The CDR3 length is 13 residues. The V gene lost 7 bases and the J gene lost 3 bases, with 11 bases spanning the gap. CDR1 is MNHEY, CDR2 SVGAGI, per germline. CDR3 coding DNA: TGTGCCAGCATTAAGCAGGGGACAGATACGCAGTATTTT. Amino acids: CASIKQGTDTQYF.

This clone was counted a single time. The chain has TRBV7-2 and TRBJ2-7; TRBD2 matches 11 bases. The CDR3 spans 15 residues. The V and J ends lost 1 base and 8 bases, in that order; junction bases with no gene match: 7. Germline CDR1 is SGHTA and CDR2 is FQGNSA. The CDR3 protein is CASSLVAGGLEKQYF. In nucleotides, the CDR3 is TGTGCCAGCAGCTTAGTAGCGGGGGGGTTGGAGAAGCAGTACTTC.

The rearrangement joins TRBV15 to TRBJ1-2; tentatively, D is TRBD1 (6 bases). Trimming took 5 bases from V and 5 from J, leaving 15 bases between them. The CDR3 has 14 residues. Germline values: CDR1 LNHNV, CDR2 YYDKDF (reference sequence). The CDR3 bases are TGTGCCACCAGCCGGGACATGTCGTCTTATGGCTACACCTTC. This gives the protein CATSRDMSSYGYTF.

This rearrangement joins TRBV28 to TRBJ1-5; 11 positions match TRBD1. The CDR3 totals 16 residues. V gave up 5 bases and J gave up 6 bases; unmatched junction bases: 9. Germline V lookup: CDR1 MDHEN, CDR2 SYDVKM. Written as DNA, the CDR3 is TGTGCCAGCAGTCTCCAAGGACAGGGGGCATCTCAGCCCCAGCATTTT. Amino acids: CASSLQGQGASQPQHF.